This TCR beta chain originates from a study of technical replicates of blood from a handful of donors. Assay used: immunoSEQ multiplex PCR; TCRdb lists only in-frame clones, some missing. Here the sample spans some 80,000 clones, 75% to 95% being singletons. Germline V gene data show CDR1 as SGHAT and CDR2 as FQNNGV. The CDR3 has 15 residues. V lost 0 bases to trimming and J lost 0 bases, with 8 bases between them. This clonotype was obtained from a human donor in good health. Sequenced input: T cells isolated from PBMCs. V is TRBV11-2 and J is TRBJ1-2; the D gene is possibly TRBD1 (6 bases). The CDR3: CASSLDQGTNYGYTF. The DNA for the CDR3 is TGTGCCAGCAGCTTAGATCAGGGGACTAACTATGGCTACACCTTC.